This T cell receptor beta chain was profiled in a study of blood T cell repertoires in COVID-19 (dated by TCRdb to 2019 to 2021). Concerning the study at large: Collaborator samples came from the United States, Italy and Spain and covered acute and convalescent phases of COVID-19. The prospective study material was composed of cDNA or gDNA derived from T cells, B-cell-depleted T cells, or PBMCs. Deeply sampled blood TCRbeta repertoires from subjects exposed to, actively infected with, or recovered from COVID-19 were included in the dataset. The repertoires were released in a freely available public database meant as a resource for research on the immune response to SARS-CoV-2. The samples were drawn from two sources: the first 160 participants of the ongoing ImmuneRACE study, and over 1,000 subjects contributed by 6 global collaborators. Sample metadata almost always included a de-identified subject ID, COVID-19 status, age in years and sex. HLA class I and class II types, where available, came from metadata supplied by the sample provider rather than from assay-based typing.

Worth noting for this clone: This clone's antigen is unknown. Base qualities are not recorded, but no much larger clone differs from it by a single base.

TCRbeta CDR3 regions were amplified from genomic DNA by means of the immunoSEQ Assay, a bias-controlled multiplex PCR. As for the authors' bioinformatics: Nucleated cell counts per sample were estimated from amplification of reference gene primers within the assay. To quantify the absolute abundance of each unique TCRbeta CDR3 rearrangement, sequence reads were collapsed and filtered. For each sample, productive Simpson clonality was calculated as the square root of Simpson's diversity index across productive rearrangements. This immuneACCESS table, as held by TCRdb, lists in-frame sequences with V and J called but not all clones. Of the missing ones, under half trace to an unresolved V gene in checked studies; the others have no known cause. The V and J calls and clone size are taken from that table; D and trimming were inferred from the DNA. Across this sample there are about 150,000 clones, with around 80% seen only once. The leading ten clones occupy about 5% of the sample.

Overall study results and their limits: Clinical and demographic metadata were provided uncurated, with the amount varying by source and participant.

The CDR3 spans 17 residues, from the cysteine through the phenylalanine. The CDR3 DNA has 51 bases and is translated from base 1. From a lookup of the germline V gene, CDR1 and CDR2 are SGHVS and FQNEAQ. Trimmed from V: 5 bases; trimmed from J: 6 bases; junction bases lacking a gene match: 14. The collaborating institutions used their own protocols to collect whole blood in K2EDTA tubes. Collaborator samples were shipped for TCRbeta analysis as frozen whole blood, isolated PBMCs, or DNA extracted from either sample type. The sequenced material came from peripheral blood. The TCR was taken from a woman between 50 and 59 years old with acute or convalescent COVID-19. The receptor chain draws on TRBV7-8 and TRBJ1-5; 9 bases in the junction line up with TRBD1. The CDR3 here reads CASSRGAGTGIAQPQHF. The DNA sequence reads TGTGCCAGCAGCCGAGGGGCCGGGACAGGGATCGCTCAGCCCCAGCATTTT.